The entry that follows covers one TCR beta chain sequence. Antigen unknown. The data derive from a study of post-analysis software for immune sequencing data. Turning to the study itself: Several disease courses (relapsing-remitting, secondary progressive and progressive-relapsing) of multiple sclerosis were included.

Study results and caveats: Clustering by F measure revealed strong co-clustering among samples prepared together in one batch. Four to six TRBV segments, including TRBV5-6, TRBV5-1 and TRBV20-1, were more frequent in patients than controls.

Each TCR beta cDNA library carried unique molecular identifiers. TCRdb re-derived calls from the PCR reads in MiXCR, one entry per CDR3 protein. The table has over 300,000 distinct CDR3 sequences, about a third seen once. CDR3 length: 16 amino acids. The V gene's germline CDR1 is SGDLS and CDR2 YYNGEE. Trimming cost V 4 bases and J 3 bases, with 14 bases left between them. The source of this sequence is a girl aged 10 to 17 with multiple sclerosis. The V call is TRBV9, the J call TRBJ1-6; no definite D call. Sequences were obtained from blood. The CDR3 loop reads CASSFGPQNYNSPLHF. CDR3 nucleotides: TGTGCCAGCAGCTTCGGGCCTCAGAACTATAATTCACCCCTCCACTTT.